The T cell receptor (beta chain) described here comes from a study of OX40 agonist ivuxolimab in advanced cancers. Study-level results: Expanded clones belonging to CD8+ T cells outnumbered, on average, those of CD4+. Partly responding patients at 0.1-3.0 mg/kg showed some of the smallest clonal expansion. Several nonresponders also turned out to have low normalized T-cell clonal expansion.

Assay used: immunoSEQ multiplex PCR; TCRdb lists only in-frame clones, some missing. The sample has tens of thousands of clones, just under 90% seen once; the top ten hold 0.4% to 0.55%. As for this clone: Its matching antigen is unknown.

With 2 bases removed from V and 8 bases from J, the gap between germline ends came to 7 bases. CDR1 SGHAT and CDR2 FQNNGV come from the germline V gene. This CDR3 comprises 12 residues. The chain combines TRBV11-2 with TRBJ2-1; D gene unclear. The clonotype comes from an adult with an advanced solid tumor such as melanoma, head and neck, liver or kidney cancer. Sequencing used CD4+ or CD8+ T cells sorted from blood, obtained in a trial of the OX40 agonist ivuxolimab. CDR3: CASSLSADEQFF. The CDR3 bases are TGTGCCAGCAGCTTATCCGCCGATGAGCAGTTCTTC.